Each of the 20 T cell receptor beta chains below was sequenced from the same sample in a study of OX40 agonist ivuxolimab in advanced cancers. Profiling relied on immunoSEQ multiplex PCR, and the TCRdb table lists in-frame clones only, not all of them. The data contain 39,000 or so clones, more than 75% of them singletons. Sequenced here: CD4+ or CD8+ T cells sorted from blood, sampled in a trial of the OX40 agonist ivuxolimab. These receptors all come from an adult with an advanced solid tumor such as melanoma, head and neck, liver or kidney cancer.

The sample holds a few counts of this clone. The J gene is TRBJ2-1, the V gene TRBV11-2; tentatively, D is TRBD2 (5 bases). V was cut by 6 bases and J by 9 bases, with 21 bases left in between. Germline CDR1 SGHAT, CDR2 FQNNGV. The CDR3 spans 15 residues. The CDR3 DNA follows: TGTGCCAGCAGACCCCGACTAAATACAAGTGGTGAGCAGTTCTTC. Translating it yields CASRPRLNTSGEQFF.

This chain joins TRBV5-4 and TRBJ2-7; no clear D. The V end lost 2 bases, the J end lost 5 bases, and 5 bases lay between the germline ends. Germline CDR1 and CDR2: SGHNT and YYREEE (reference sequence). The CDR3 is 11 residues long. The DNA for the CDR3 is TGTGCCAGCAGCTTTGTCGACGAGCAGTACTTC. Protein sequence: CASSFVDEQYF.

This clone was observed a single time. The chain uses TRBV30 and TRBJ2-5; TRBD2 might be the D (6 bases). The germline V gene encodes CDR1 GTSNPN and CDR2 SVGIG (reference sequence). The CDR3 is made up of 13 amino acids. Trimming cost V 0 bases and J 4 bases, with 9 bases left between them. CDR3 in amino acids: CAWSVQAGETQYF. For the CDR3, the DNA is TGTGCCTGGAGTGTTCAAGCGGGAGAGACCCAGTACTTC.

The rearrangement joins TRBV5-1 to TRBJ2-3, with D perhaps matching TRBD2 (6 bases). The germline CDR1 and CDR2 sequences are SGHRS and YFSETQ. CDR3 length: 14 residues. V lost 0 bases to trimming and J lost 6 bases, with 11 bases between them. The CDR3 DNA is TGCGCCAGCAGCTTGGGCGGGGCGCCGGATACGCAGTATTTT. It is translated as CASSLGGAPDTQYF.

The J gene is TRBJ2-3, the V gene TRBV7-3; TRBD2 matches at 7 bases. Germline CDR1 and CDR2: SGHTA and FQGTGA. The CDR3 consists of 18 residues. V lost 2 bases to trimming and J lost 3 bases; unmatched junction nucleotides: 14. The CDR3, as DNA: TGTGCCAGCAGCTTATTACCCCGGGGAGGGGAGGTGACAGATACGCAGTATTTT. This sequence encodes CASSLLPRGGEVTDTQYF.

This clone was counted a single time. J is TRBJ2-3 and V is TRBV30; 8 nucleotides align to TRBD2. The CDR3 is made up of 14 amino acids. V shed 3 bases and J 3 bases; nucleotides not matched to a gene: 5. Looked up from germline, CDR1 is GTSNPN and CDR2 is SVGIG (reference sequence). CDR3 amino acids: CAWSGGGETDTQYF. In nucleotides, the CDR3 is TGTGCCTGGAGCGGGGGGGGAGAGACAGATACGCAGTATTTT. Combining the CDR3 with reference TRBV30 and TRBJ2-3 gives the whole variable domain SQTIHQWPATLVQPVGSPLSLECTVEGTSNPNLYWYRQAAGRGLQLLFYSVGIGQISSEVPQNLSASRPQDRQFILSSKKLLLSDSGFYLCAWSGGGETDTQYFGPGTRLTVL.

A few counts support this clone. V and J are TRBV5-1 and TRBJ1-4, with TRBD1 as a possible D gene (5 bases). This CDR3 region has 13 residues. V was trimmed by 4 bases and J by 3 bases, leaving 7 bases between them. Looked up from germline, CDR1 is SGHRS and CDR2 is YFSETQ. The CDR3 loop is CASSAGPNEKLFF. Written as DNA, the CDR3 is TGCGCCAGCAGCGCGGGACCTAATGAAAAACTGTTTTTT.

V gene TRBV18 combines with J gene TRBJ2-2; weak D call: TRBD1 (6 bases). Germline V gene data show CDR1 as KGHSH and CDR2 as LQKENI. Trimming took off 4 bases at V and 1 base at J, with 10 bases between the two ends. The CDR3 sequence is 15 residues long. CDR3 sequence (DNA): TGTGCCAGCTCACGTGGGACAAGGAACACCGGGGAGCTGTTTTTT. It specifies CASSRGTRNTGELFF.

This clone has a single count. This chain uses TRBV20-1 with TRBJ1-1, with no clear D. This CDR3 has 11 residues. V lost 3 bases and J lost 6, with 8 bases in between. The germline CDR1 and CDR2 sequences are DFQATT and SNEGSKA (reference sequence). The CDR3 reads CSARRSPEAFF. CDR3 sequence (DNA): TGCAGTGCTAGGCGGAGCCCTGAAGCTTTCTTT.

CDR3 amino acids: CASSLVQGWNEQFF. Written as DNA, the CDR3 is TGTGCCAGCAGCTTAGTGCAGGGGTGGAATGAGCAGTTCTTC. The chain uses TRBV11-2 and TRBJ2-1; a possible D gene is TRBD1 (6 bases). Trimming cost V 1 base and J 7 bases, with 11 bases left between them. The germline gives CDR1 SGHAT, CDR2 FQNNGV. This CDR3 has 14 amino acids.

This clone was seen a single time. The genes are TRBV6-1 and TRBJ1-1, with 11 bases fitting TRBD1. CDR1 and CDR2 (germline): MNHNS, SASEGT. Trimming at V came to 4 bases and at J to 7 bases, leaving 2 bases not matched to a gene. CDR3 length equals 13 residues. DNA for the CDR3: TGTGCCAGCAGTGCCGGGACAGGGGGTGAAGCTTTCTTT. Translation gives CASSAGTGGEAFF.

This chain joins TRBV6-1 and TRBJ1-2, with D unresolved. The CDR3 is 12 residues long. V was trimmed by 6 bases and J by 3 bases, leaving 8 bases between them. Germline V gene lookup returns CDR1 MNHNS and CDR2 SASEGT. The CDR3 sequence: CASSPQDYGYTF. DNA for the CDR3: TGTGCCAGCAGCCCCCAGGACTATGGCTACACCTTC.

This rearrangement joins TRBV5-1 to TRBJ2-5; 7 nucleotides agree with TRBD1. The ends lost 0 bases at V and 2 bases at J; junction bases unmatched: 4. CDR1 is SGHRS, CDR2 YFSETQ, per germline. The CDR3 loop spans 15 amino acids. The CDR3 here is CASSLEARGQETQYF. The CDR3 nucleotides read TGCGCCAGCAGCTTGGAGGCCAGGGGGCAAGAGACCCAGTACTTC.

This clone was found a few times. The chain links TRBV4-2 to TRBJ2-5; D is possibly TRBD2 (6 bases). CDR1 and CDR2 from the germline V gene are LGHNA and YNFKEQ. V lost 0 bases to trimming and J lost 5 bases, with 13 bases between them. CDR3 length: 15 residues. CDR3 sequence (DNA): TGTGCCAGCAGCCAAGAGGAGGGGCCATGGGAGACCCAGTACTTC. This codes for CASSQEEGPWETQYF.

The rearrangement uses TRBV2 and TRBJ2-5; D gene uncertain. The length of the CDR3 is 14 residues. Germline V gene data show CDR1 as SNHLY and CDR2 as FYNNEI. V shed 2 bases and J shed 0 bases, with 7 bases lying between them. This CDR3 reads CASSESRNQETQYF. DNA for the CDR3: TGTGCCAGCAGTGAATCACGGAACCAAGAGACCCAGTACTTC.

The chain has TRBV7-9 and TRBJ2-3; 8 bases line up with TRBD2. Germline assignment: CDR1 SEHNR and CDR2 FQNEAQ (reference sequence). This CDR3 region has 17 residues. Losses at the gene ends were 1 base for V and 0 bases for J; bases not matched to a gene: 6. The CDR3 sequence is CASSLGALAASTDTQYF. CDR3 nucleotide sequence: TGTGCCAGCAGCTTAGGGGCACTAGCGGCTAGCACAGATACGCAGTATTTT.

J is TRBJ2-3 and V is TRBV11-3; the D is unclear. The length of the CDR3 is 13 residues. V was clipped by 5 bases and J by 2 bases, with 8 bases between them. The germline gives CDR1 SGHNT, CDR2 YENEEA. This CDR3 reads CASSTGPTDTQYF. CDR3 DNA: TGTGCCAGCAGCACCGGACCCACAGATACGCAGTATTTT.

The chain joins TRBV7-6 to TRBJ2-1; 7 positions match TRBD1. The CDR3 loop spans 14 amino acids. The V gene end was trimmed by 5 bases and the J gene end by 8 bases; junction bases not matched to a gene: 9. In germline, CDR1 is SGHVS, CDR2 FNYEAQ. Here the CDR3 reads CASSDNEGAHEQFF. CDR3 sequence (DNA): TGTGCCAGCAGCGATAATGAGGGGGCACATGAGCAGTTCTTC. The whole variable domain, remainder taken from reference TRBV7-6 and TRBJ2-1, is GAGVSQSPRYKVTKRGQDVALRCDPISGHVSLYWYRQALGQGPEFLTYFNYEAQQDKSGLPNDRFSAERPEGSISTLTIQRTEQRDSAMYRCASSDNEGAHEQFFGPGTRLTVL.

This clone was observed a few times. This rearrangement joins TRBV5-3 to TRBJ1-3; tentative D call: TRBD1 (6 bases). TRBV5-3 is reported as an ORF; its role is uncertain. The CDR3 is 17 residues long. V was cut by 4 bases and J by 0 bases, with 17 bases left in between. CDR3 nucleotides: TGTGCCAGAAGCGGACCTGGAGGGACACCCTCTGGAAACACCATATATTTT. Residues: CARSGPGGTPSGNTIYF.

This clone was seen only once. The chain carries TRBV7-2 and TRBJ2-5, with 8 bases lining up with TRBD2. The length of the CDR3 is 15 residues. Germline lookup yields CDR1 SGHTA and CDR2 FQGNSA. Unmatched junction bases numbered 10, after V lost 6 bases and J lost 4 bases. The CDR3 region has the DNA TGTGCCAGCAGACCGGGGGGGGGCTTAGGAGAGACCCAGTACTTC. Residues: CASRPGGGLGETQYF.